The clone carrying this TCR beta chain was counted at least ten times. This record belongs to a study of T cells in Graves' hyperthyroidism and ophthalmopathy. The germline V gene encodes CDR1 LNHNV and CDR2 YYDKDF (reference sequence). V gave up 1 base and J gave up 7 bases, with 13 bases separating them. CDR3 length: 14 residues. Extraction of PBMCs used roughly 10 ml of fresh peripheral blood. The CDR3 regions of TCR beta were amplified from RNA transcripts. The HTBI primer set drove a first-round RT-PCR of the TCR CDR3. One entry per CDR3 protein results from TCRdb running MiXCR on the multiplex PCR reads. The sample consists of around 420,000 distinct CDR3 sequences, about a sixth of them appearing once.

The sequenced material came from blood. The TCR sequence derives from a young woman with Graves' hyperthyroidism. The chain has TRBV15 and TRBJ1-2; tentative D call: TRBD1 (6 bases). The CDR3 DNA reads TGTGCCACCAGCAGAGTAGGGGGGGCGCGTGGCTACACCTTC. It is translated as CATSRVGGARGYTF.